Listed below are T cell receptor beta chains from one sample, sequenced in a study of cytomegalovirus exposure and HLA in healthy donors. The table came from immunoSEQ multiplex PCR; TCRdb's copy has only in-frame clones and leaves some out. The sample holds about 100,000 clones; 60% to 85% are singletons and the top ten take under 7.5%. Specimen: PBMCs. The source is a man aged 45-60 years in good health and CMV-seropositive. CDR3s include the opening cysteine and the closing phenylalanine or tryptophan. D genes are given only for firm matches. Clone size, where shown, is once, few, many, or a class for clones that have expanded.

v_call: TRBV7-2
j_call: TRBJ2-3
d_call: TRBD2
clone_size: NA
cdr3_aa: CASSLKAGGHETDTQYF
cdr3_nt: TGTGCCAGCAGCTTAAAGGCGGGGGGGCATGAAACAGATACGCAGTATTTT

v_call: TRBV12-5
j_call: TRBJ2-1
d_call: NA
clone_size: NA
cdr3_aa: CASAQGGGRYNEQFF
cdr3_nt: TGTGCTAGTGCCCAAGGGGGGGGGCGATACAATGAGCAGTTCTTC

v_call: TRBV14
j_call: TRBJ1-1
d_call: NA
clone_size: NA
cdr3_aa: CASSRETGWGNTEAFF
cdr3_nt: TGTGCCAGCAGCCGAGAGACAGGATGGGGGAACACTGAAGCTTTCTTT

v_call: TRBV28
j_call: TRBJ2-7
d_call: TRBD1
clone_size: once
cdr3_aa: CATRQGARHEQYF
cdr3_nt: TGTGCTACAAGGCAGGGGGCCCGACACGAGCAGTACTTC

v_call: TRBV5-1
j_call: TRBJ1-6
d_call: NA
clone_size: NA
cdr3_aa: CASSTGTRDSPLHF
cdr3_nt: TGCGCCAGCAGCACCGGGACGCGGGACTCACCCCTCCACTTT

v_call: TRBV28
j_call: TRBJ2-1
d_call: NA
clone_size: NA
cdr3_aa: CASSLWGREQFF
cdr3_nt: TGTGCCAGCAGTTTATGGGGCCGTGAGCAGTTCTTC

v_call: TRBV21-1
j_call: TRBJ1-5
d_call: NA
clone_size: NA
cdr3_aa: CASSKETVDSNQPQHF
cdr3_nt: TGTGCCAGCAGCAAAGAGACAGTTGATAGCAATCAGCCCCAGCATTTT

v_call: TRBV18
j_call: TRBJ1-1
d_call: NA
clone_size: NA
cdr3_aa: CASSPPGLDTEAFF
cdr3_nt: TGTGCCAGCTCACCACCCGGACTGGACACTGAAGCTTTCTTT

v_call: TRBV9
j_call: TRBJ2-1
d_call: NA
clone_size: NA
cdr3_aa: CASNLAATDNEQFF
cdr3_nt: TGTGCCAGCAACCTAGCCGCTACGGACAATGAGCAGTTCTTC

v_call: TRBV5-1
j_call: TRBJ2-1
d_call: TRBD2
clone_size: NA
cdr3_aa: CASSEKRGIYNEQFF
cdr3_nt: TGCGCCAGCAGCGAAAAGCGGGGGATATACAATGAGCAGTTCTTC

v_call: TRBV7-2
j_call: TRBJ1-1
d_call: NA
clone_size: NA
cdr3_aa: CASSRQSNTEAFF
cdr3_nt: TGTGCCAGCAGCCGACAGAGTAACACTGAAGCTTTCTTT

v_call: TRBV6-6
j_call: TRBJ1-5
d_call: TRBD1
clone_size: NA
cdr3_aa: CASSATGTGGNQPQNF
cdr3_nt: TGTGCCAGCAGCGCGACCGGGACAGGGGGCAATCAGCCCCAGAATTTT

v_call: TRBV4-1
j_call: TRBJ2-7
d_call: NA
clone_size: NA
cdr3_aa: CASSQRGYEQYF
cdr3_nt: TGCGCCAGCAGCCAAAGGGGTTACGAGCAGTACTTC

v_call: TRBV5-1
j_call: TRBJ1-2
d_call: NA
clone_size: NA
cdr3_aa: CASNPGGTYGYPF
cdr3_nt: TGCGCCAGCAACCCTGGGGGGACTTATGGCTACCCCTTC

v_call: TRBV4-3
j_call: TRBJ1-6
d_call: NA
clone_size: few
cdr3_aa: CASSQQGTLNSPLHF
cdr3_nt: TGCGCCAGCAGCCAACAGGGTACCCTTAATTCACCCCTCCACTTT

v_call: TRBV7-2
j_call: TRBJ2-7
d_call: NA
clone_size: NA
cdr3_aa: CASSLPGTYSYEQYF
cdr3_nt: TGTGCCAGCAGCTTACCCGGGACTTACTCCTACGAGCAGTACTTC

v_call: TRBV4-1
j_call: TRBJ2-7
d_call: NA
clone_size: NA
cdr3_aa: CASSQNRVALGEQYF
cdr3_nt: TGCGCCAGCAGCCAAAACAGGGTAGCTCTTGGGGAGCAGTACTTC

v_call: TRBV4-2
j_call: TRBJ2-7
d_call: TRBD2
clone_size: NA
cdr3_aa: CASSQDWAGGSSYEQYF
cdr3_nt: TGTGCCAGCAGCCAAGATTGGGCGGGGGGTTCATCCTACGAGCAGTACTTC

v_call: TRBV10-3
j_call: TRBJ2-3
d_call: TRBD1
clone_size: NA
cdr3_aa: CAISGGTGALTDTQYF
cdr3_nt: TGTGCCATCAGTGGGGGGACAGGAGCCCTCACAGATACGCAGTATTTT

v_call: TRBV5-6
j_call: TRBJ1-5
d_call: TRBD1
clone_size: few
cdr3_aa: CASSSDRGLSGQPQHF
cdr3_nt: TGTGCCAGCAGTTCAGACAGGGGACTGTCTGGTCAGCCCCAGCATTTT

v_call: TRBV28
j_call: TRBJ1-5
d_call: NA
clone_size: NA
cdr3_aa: CASIVAASNQPQNF
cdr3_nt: TGTGCCTCTATAGTGGCGGCTAGCAATCAGCCCCAGAATTTT

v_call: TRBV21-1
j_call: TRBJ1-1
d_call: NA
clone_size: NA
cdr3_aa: CASSIPPVNTEAFF
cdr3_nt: TGTGCCAGCAGCATCCCGCCAGTGAACACTGAAGCTTTCTTT

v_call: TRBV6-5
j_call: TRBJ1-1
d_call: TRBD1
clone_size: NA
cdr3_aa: CASSYRQGRLGTEAFF
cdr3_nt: TGTGCCAGCAGTTACCGACAGGGGAGACTCGGCACTGAAGCTTTCTTT

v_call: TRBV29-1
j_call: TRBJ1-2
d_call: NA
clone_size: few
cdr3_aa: CSVEGGSNYGYTF
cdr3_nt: TGCAGCGTTGAAGGAGGGTCTAACTATGGCTACACCTTC

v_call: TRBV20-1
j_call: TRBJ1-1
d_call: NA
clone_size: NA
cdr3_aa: CSASWGEFAFF
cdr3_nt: TGCAGTGCTTCTTGGGGGGAGTTCGCTTTCTTT

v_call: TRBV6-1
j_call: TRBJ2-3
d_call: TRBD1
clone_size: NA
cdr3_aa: CASSEASGQFTDTQYF
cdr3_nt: TGTGCCAGCAGTGAAGCCTCGGGACAGTTCACAGATACGCAGTATTTT

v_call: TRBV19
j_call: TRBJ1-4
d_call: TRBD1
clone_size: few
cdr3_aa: CASKPRQGPNEKLFF
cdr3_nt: TGTGCCAGTAAGCCCCGACAGGGACCGAATGAAAAACTGTTTTTT

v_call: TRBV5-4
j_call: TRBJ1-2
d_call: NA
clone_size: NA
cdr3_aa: CASSGGELRSGYTF
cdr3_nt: TGTGCCAGCAGCGGAGGGGAGCTCCGGTCTGGCTACACCTTC

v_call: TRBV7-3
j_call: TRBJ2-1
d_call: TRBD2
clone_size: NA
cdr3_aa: CASSPVAGTRLTSYNEQFF
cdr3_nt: TGTGCCAGCAGCCCGGTAGCGGGAACACGATTAACTTCCTACAATGAGCAGTTCTTC

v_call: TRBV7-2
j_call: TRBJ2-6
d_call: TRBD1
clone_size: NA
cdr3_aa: CASSPDRGIAGANVLTF
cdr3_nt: TGTGCCAGCAGCCCAGACAGGGGCATTGCCGGGGCCAACGTCCTGACTTTC

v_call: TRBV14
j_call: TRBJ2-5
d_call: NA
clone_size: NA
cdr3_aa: CASSPGGETQYF
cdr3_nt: TGTGCCAGCAGCCCTGGGGGGGAGACCCAGTACTTC

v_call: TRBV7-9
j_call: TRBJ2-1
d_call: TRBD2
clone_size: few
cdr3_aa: CASSSGTSVNNEQFF
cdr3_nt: TGTGCCAGCAGCTCCGGGACTAGCGTTAACAATGAGCAGTTCTTC

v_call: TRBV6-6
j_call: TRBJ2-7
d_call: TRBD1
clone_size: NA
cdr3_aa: CASSGGTGAYEQYF
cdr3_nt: TGTGCCAGCTCCGGAGGGACAGGGGCCTACGAGCAGTACTTC

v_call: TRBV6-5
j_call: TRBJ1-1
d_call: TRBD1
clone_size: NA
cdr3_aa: CASSRQQGVNTEAFF
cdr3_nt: TGTGCCAGCAGTAGACAACAGGGGGTGAACACTGAAGCTTTCTTT

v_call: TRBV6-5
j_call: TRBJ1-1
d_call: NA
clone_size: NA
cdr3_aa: CASAAGNTEAFF
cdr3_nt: TGTGCCAGCGCCGCGGGGAACACTGAAGCTTTCTTT

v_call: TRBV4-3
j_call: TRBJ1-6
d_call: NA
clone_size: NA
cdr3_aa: CASSQVWGGENSPLHF
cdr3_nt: TGCGCCAGCAGCCAAGTCTGGGGAGGAGAGAATTCACCCCTCCACTTT

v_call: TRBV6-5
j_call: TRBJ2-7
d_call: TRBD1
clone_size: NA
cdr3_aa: CASSPDRATYEQYF
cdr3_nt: TGTGCCAGCAGCCCTGACAGGGCCACCTACGAGCAGTACTTC